These 11 T cell receptor beta chains came from one sample sequenced in a study of T cells in Graves' hyperthyroidism and ophthalmopathy. Using RNA transcripts as the source, TCR beta CDR3 regions were amplified. HTBI primers were employed in a first-round RT-PCR of the TCR CDR3. Via MiXCR, TCRdb re-called the multiplex PCR reads, giving one row per CDR3 protein. The sample lists about 710,000 distinct CDR3 sequences; about 15% were seen once. What was sequenced was blood. The receptors were gathered from a man aged 18-30 years with Graves' hyperthyroidism.

This clonotype was recorded a few times. At one end, the junction sequence differs from germline, possibly due to a read error. The chain links TRBV9 to TRBJ2-1; 9 bases fit TRBD1. Looked up from germline, CDR1 is SGDLS and CDR2 is YYNGEE. The CDR3 totals 14 residues. CDR3: CASQEQGASNKQFF. In DNA form, the CDR3 reads TGTGCCAGTCAAGAACAGGGGGCGAGCAATAAGCAGTTCTTC.

This clonotype was seen many times. The chain employs TRBV28 and TRBJ2-1, with a weak D call TRBD1 (6 bases). Germline CDR1 and CDR2: MDHEN and SYDVKM. V was trimmed by 5 bases and J by 6 bases, leaving 17 bases between them. The CDR3 length is 15 residues. The CDR3 DNA is TGTGCCAGCAGTCAAACATGGCGAGGGGGCAATGAGCAGTTCTTC. This encodes CASSQTWRGGNEQFF.

This clonotype has a handful of counts. The chain couples TRBV19 to TRBJ2-7; D is unclear. CDR1 is LNHDA and CDR2 is SQIVND in the germline V gene (reference sequence). The CDR3 is 14 amino acids. Trimming stripped 4 bases from V and 0 bases from J, with 10 bases between. The CDR3: CASSTRRTSYEQYF. CDR3 in DNA: TGTGCCAGTAGTACACGCCGGACCTCCTACGAGCAGTACTTC.

The chain links TRBV5-1 to TRBJ2-5; TRBD2 agrees at 8 bases. The CDR3 is made up of 15 amino acids. The germline CDR1 and CDR2 sequences are SGHRS and YFSETQ. Trimming took 0 bases from V and 0 from J; bases not matched to a gene: 1. The CDR3 reads CASSLALADQETQYF. CDR3 nucleotides: TGCGCCAGCAGCTTGGCACTAGCGGACCAAGAGACCCAGTACTTC.

In this sample, this clonotype turned up a few times. This rearrangement joins TRBV6-5 to TRBJ2-7; D is uncertain. This CDR3 has 11 residues. The ends were cut back, 7 bases at V and 5 bases at J, with 9 bases in the middle. Germline CDR1 and CDR2: MNHEY and SVGAGI. CDR3 sequence: CASTLGHEQYF. The CDR3 nucleotides are TGTGCCAGCACCCTAGGCCACGAGCAGTACTTC.

This clonotype was detected ten times or more. The CDR3 here is CASSFRGGNTDTQYF. The CDR3 DNA reads TGTGCCAGCAGTTTTAGGGGGGGCAACACAGATACGCAGTATTTT. This chain links TRBV12-3 or TRBV12-4 with TRBJ2-3, with D possibly TRBD2 on 7 matching bases. Trimming took off 3 bases at V and 2 bases at J, with 12 bases between the two ends. The length of the CDR3 is 15 residues.

This clonotype has a handful of counts. This chain connects TRBV20-1 to TRBJ2-1, with 9 bases that match TRBD2. Germline V gene data show CDR1 as DFQATT and CDR2 as SNEGSKA (reference sequence). This CDR3 is 14 amino acids long. Germline trimming cut 2 bases from V and 9 bases from J; bases unmatched to any gene: 8. CDR3: CSARIGGRASEQFF. The DNA for the CDR3 is TGCAGTGCTAGAATTGGCGGGAGGGCCAGTGAGCAGTTCTTC.

This clonotype was seen a few times. V gene TRBV29-1 combines with J gene TRBJ1-2; D is perhaps TRBD1 (5 bases). Germline CDR1 is SQVTM and CDR2 is ANQGSEA. The CDR3 is 15 amino acids. Between the trimmed V and J ends, which lost 4 bases and 0 bases, there was a span of 15 bases. For the CDR3, the DNA is TGCAGCGTTGGTCTGGACAAACGAGCTAACTATGGCTACACCTTC. It specifies CSVGLDKRANYGYTF. The full variable domain, with the rest looked up from reference TRBV29-1 and TRBJ1-2, is SAVISQKPSRDICQRGTSLTIQCQVDSQVTMMFWYRQQPGQSLTLIATANQGSEATYESGFVIDKFPISRPNLTFSTLTVSNMSPEDSSIYLCSVGLDKRANYGYTFGSGTRLTVV.

This clonotype was observed a few times. The V call is TRBV29-1, the J call TRBJ1-2; the D is unclear. The V end lost 0 bases, the J end lost 3 bases, and 11 bases lay between the germline ends. Germline assignment: CDR1 SQVTM and CDR2 ANQGSEA. This CDR3 spans 14 amino acids. Here the CDR3 reads CSVEDEQNYYGYTF. DNA for the CDR3: TGCAGCGTTGAAGATGAACAGAATTACTATGGCTACACCTTC.

Ten or more counts support this clonotype. The CDR3 spells CASSIPGLEQFF. In DNA, the CDR3 is TGTGCCAGCAGCATACCGGGACTAGAGCAGTTCTTC. The chain couples TRBV7-2 to TRBJ2-1, with 7 nucleotides matching TRBD2. With V trimmed by 5 bases and J by 10 bases, 5 bases remained unmatched. Germline CDR1 SGHTA, CDR2 FQGNSA. The CDR3 has 12 residues.

This chain connects TRBV2 to TRBJ2-1; 10 bases agree with TRBD2. With 6 bases clipped from V and 8 bases from J, the junction kept 10 bases outside the gene matches. The CDR3 spans 15 residues. From germline, CDR1 is SNHLY and CDR2 FYNNEI. As DNA, the CDR3 is TGTGCCAGCAGGATGACTAGCGGGTGGAACCATGAGCAGTTCTTC. Its translation is CASRMTSGWNHEQFF.